The 10 T cell receptor beta chains presented below share a single source sample, sequenced in a study of T-cell memory formation after mild COVID-19. A single record per CDR3 protein comes from TCRdb applying MiXCR to the 5' RACE reads. The data hold about 360,000 distinct CDR3 sequences, with under 15% observed a single time. The sequencing input was PBMCs or a T cell subset sorted from them (not recorded which). These receptors came from a man aged 18 to 29 who had mild COVID-19 (a few samples of this study predate the infection). Cell type and time point are not known.

This clonotype was seen a few times. This chain joins TRBV7-3 and TRBJ2-3; D gene uncertain. V gave up 5 bases and J gave up 6 bases, with 9 bases separating them. The CDR3 is 12 amino acids. Germline V gene lookup returns CDR1 SGHTA and CDR2 FQGTGA. In DNA, the CDR3 is TGTGCCAGCAGCATGGGGTGGGATACGCAGTATTTT. It codes for CASSMGWDTQYF.

This clonotype has more than one count but fewer than ten. This CDR3 is CASSQIETGETQYF. Written as DNA, the CDR3 is TGTGCCAGCAGCCAAATAGAGACGGGAGAGACCCAGTACTTC. This chain links TRBV4-2 with TRBJ2-5, with D hard to call. The CDR3 is 14 amino acids. Trimming removed 2 bases from V and 4 bases from J, with 11 bases in between. Germline V gene sequence: CDR1 LGHNA, CDR2 YNFKEQ.

The chain is built from TRBV4-3 and TRBJ2-1; the D is unclear. In germline, CDR1 is LGHNA, CDR2 YSLEER. V lost 1 base to trimming and J lost 3 bases, with 10 bases between them. The CDR3 is 15 amino acids. CDR3 protein: CASSQVWASYNEQFF. In nucleotides, the CDR3 is TGCGCCAGCAGCCAAGTTTGGGCGAGCTACAATGAGCAGTTCTTC.

This rearrangement joins TRBV6-2 or TRBV6-3 to TRBJ1-5, with D hard to call. Germline loops: CDR1 MNHEY, CDR2 SVGEGT. The CDR3 has 13 residues. V lost 7 bases and J lost 6, with 13 bases in between. This CDR3 is CASTSAGVQPQHF. The CDR3 nucleotides are TGTGCCAGCACCTCGGCCGGGGTTCAGCCCCAGCATTTT.

In this sample, this clonotype turned up a few times. The chain carries TRBV5-1 and TRBJ1-2; perhaps TRBD1 as D (5 bases). Germline CDR1 reads SGHRS; CDR2 reads YFSETQ. V was clipped by 4 bases and J by 5 bases, with 18 bases between them. The CDR3 contains 15 residues. CDR3 in DNA: TGCGCCAGCAGCGCAGGGACGGTTCCGGGGTATGGCTACACCTTC. Translating gives CASSAGTVPGYGYTF.

This chain uses TRBV20-1 with TRBJ2-1; TRBD2 matches at 10 bases. V gave up 5 bases and J gave up 0 bases; unmatched junction bases: 7. The CDR3 is 16 residues long. CDR1 is DFQATT and CDR2 is SNEGSKA in the germline V gene (reference sequence). CDR3 protein: CSAAPSGGASYNEQFF. In nucleotides, the CDR3 is TGCAGTGCTGCCCCTAGCGGGGGCGCCTCCTACAATGAGCAGTTCTTC.

This clonotype was detected only a few times. Here the CDR3 reads CASSLGRTGDTEAFF. The CDR3 DNA sequence: TGTGCCAGCAGCTTAGGACGGACAGGGGATACTGAAGCTTTCTTT. The rearrangement joins TRBV7-2 to TRBJ1-1, with TRBD1 identical over 9 bases. Germline V gene lookup returns CDR1 SGHTA and CDR2 FQGNSA. Trimming took 1 base from V and 5 from J; bases not matched to a gene: 5. CDR3 length: 15 residues.

In its sample, this clonotype was seen a few times. It may be a read error: a sequence one base away is much more abundant. The chain has TRBV20-1 and TRBJ1-2; TRBD1 agrees at 9 bases. V shed 6 bases, J shed 9 bases, and the junction held 14 bases outside the gene matches. The germline CDR1 and CDR2 sequences are DFQATT and SNEGSKA (reference sequence). This CDR3 is built from 14 residues. The CDR3 nucleotides read TGCAGTGCCCTTACCGTGACAGGGGGGAGAAGCTACACCTTC. Translating gives CSALTVTGGRSYTF.

This clonotype was seen more than once but under ten times. The rearrangement links TRBV4-1 to TRBJ2-7; no reliable D call. Trimming shortened V by 0 bases and J by 2 bases, and 5 bases separated the two germline ends. Germline assignment: CDR1 MGHRA and CDR2 YSYEKL. CDR3 length: 13 residues. CDR3 residues: CASSQELTYEQYV. As DNA, the CDR3 is TGCGCCAGCAGCCAAGAGTTGACCTACGAGCAGTACGTC.

The chain couples TRBV7-9 to TRBJ1-2; 8 nucleotides match TRBD1. Trimming took 1 base from V and 4 from J; bases not matched to a gene: 2. The CDR3 loop spans 14 amino acids. Looked up from germline, CDR1 is SEHNR and CDR2 is FQNEAQ (reference sequence). CDR3 loop: CASSLGGQAYGYTF. The DNA for the CDR3 is TGTGCCAGCAGCTTAGGGGGACAGGCCTATGGCTACACCTTC.